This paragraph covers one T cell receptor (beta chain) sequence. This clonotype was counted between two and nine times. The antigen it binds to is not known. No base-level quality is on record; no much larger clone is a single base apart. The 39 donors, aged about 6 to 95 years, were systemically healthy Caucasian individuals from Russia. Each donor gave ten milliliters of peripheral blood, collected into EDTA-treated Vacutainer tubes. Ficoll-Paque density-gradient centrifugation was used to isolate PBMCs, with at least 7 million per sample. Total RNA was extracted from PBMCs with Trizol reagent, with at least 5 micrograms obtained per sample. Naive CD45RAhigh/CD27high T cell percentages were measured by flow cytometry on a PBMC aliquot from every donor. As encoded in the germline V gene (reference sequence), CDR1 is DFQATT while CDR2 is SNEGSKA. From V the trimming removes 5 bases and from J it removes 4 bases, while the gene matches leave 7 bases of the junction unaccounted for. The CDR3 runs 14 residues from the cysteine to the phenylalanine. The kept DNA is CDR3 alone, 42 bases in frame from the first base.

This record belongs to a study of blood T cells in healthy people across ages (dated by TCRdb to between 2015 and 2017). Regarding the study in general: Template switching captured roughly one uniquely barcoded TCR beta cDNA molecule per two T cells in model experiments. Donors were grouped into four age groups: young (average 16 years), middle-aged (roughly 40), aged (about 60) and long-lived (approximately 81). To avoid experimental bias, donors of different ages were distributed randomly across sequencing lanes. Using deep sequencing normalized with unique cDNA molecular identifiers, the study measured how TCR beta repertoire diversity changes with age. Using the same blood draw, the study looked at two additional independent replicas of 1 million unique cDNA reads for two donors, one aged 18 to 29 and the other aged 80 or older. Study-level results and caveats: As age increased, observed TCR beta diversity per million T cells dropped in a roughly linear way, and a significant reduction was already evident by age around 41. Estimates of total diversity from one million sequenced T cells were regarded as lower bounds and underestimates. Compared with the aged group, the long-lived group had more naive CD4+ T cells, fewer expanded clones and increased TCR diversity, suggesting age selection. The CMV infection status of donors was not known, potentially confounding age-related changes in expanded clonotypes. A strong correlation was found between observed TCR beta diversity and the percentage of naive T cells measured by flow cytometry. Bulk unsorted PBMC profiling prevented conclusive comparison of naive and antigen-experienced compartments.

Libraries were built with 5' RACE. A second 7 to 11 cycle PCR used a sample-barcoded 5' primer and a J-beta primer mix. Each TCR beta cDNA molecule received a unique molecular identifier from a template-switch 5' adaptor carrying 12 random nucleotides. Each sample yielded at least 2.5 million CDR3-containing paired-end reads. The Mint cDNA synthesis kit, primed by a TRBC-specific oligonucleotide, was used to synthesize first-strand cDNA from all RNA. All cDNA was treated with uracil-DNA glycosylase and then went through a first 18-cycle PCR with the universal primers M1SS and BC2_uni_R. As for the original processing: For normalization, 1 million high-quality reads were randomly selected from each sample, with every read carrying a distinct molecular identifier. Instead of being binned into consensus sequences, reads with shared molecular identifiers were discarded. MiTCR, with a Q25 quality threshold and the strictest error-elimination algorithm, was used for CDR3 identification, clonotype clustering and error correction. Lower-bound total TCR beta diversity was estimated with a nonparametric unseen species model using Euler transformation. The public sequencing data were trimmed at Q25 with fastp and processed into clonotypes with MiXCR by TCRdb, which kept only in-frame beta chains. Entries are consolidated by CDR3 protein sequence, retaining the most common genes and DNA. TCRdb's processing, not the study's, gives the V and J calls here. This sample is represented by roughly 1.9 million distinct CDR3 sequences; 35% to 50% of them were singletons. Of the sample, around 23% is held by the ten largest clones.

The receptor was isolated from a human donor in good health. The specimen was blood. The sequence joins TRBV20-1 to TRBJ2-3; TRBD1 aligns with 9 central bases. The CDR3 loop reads CSAYTGGPADTQYF. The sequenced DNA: TGCAGTGCTTATACAGGGGGCCCAGCAGATACGCAGTATTTT.